The 18 T cell receptor beta chains given below trace back to one sample, sequenced in a study of blood T cell repertoires in COVID-19. Measured with immunoSEQ multiplex PCR; TCRdb has only the in-frame clones, and not every one. The sample contains over 95,000 clones, more than 70% of which appear only once. The source material was peripheral blood. The receptors derive from a woman aged 60-75 years with COVID-19, enrolled during active disease.

The chain recombines TRBV6-5 with TRBJ2-2; 9 bases agree with TRBD1. Germline trimming cut 9 bases from V and 7 bases from J; bases unmatched to any gene: 12. The CDR3 has 15 amino acids. Germline assignment: CDR1 MNHEY and CDR2 SVGAGI. The CDR3 sequence: CASRNRDRAVGELFF. The DNA of the CDR3 is TGTGCCAGTCGAAATCGGGACAGGGCGGTCGGGGAGCTGTTTTTT.

V gene TRBV11-1 combines with J gene TRBJ2-2, with D possibly being TRBD1 (5 bases). This CDR3 spans 14 amino acids. V shed 4 bases and J shed 3 bases, with 9 bases lying between them. Germline V gene data show CDR1 as SGHAT and CDR2 as FQDESV (reference sequence). The CDR3 sequence: CASSYPGYTGELFF. The DNA of the CDR3 is TGTGCCAGCAGCTACCCAGGGTACACCGGGGAGCTGTTTTTT.

The chain couples TRBV5-5 to TRBJ1-1; D call uncertain. Trimming left V 4 bases short and J 7 bases short, with 17 bases between. This CDR3 region has 14 residues. Germline loops: CDR1 SGHKS, CDR2 YYEKEE (reference sequence). The CDR3 loop is CASSMKDSVGEAFF. The CDR3 DNA reads TGTGCCAGCAGCATGAAAGACTCCGTGGGTGAAGCTTTCTTT. Variable domain in full (rest from reference TRBV5-5 and TRBJ1-1): DAGVTQSPTHLIKTRGQQVTLRCSPISGHKSVSWYQQVLGQGPQFIFQYYEKEERGRGNFPDRFSARQFPNYSSELNVNALLLGDSALYLCASSMKDSVGEAFFGQGTRLTVV.

This clone has a single count. The chain recombines TRBV27 with TRBJ1-4, with D possibly TRBD1 on 5 matching bases. The CDR3 has 15 amino acids. V gave up 7 bases and J gave up 5 bases, with 17 bases separating them. Germline V gives CDR1 MNHEY, CDR2 SMNVEV (reference sequence). The CDR3 sequence: CASTAARNRNEKLFF. In nucleotides, the CDR3 is TGTGCCAGCACCGCTGCCCGAAACAGGAATGAAAAACTGTTTTTT.

This clone was recorded only once. The chain couples TRBV5-1 to TRBJ1-2; maybe TRBD1 (5 bases). CDR3 length: 12 amino acids. Germline lookup yields CDR1 SGHRS and CDR2 YFSETQ. V lost 1 base and J 9 bases, leaving 10 bases between the germline ends. The CDR3, as DNA: TGCGCCAGCAGCTTGACGACAGTCAGCTACACCTTC. This gives the protein CASSLTTVSYTF.

CDR3 nucleotide sequence: TGTGCCAGCAGCTTAATTGAGGGTCGGGATGGCAATGAGCAGTTCTTC. This codes for CASSLIEGRDGNEQFF. The J gene is TRBJ2-1, the V gene TRBV7-9; D is possibly TRBD2 (5 bases). V shed 2 bases and J shed 6 bases, with 17 bases lying between them. The CDR3 spans 16 residues. Looked up from germline, CDR1 is SEHNR and CDR2 is FQNEAQ (reference sequence).

The chain uses TRBV5-6 and TRBJ1-2; D may be TRBD1 (6 bases). The CDR3 has 14 amino acids. Trimming cost V 0 bases and J 8 bases, with 14 bases left between them. Germline CDR1 reads SGHDT; CDR2 reads YYEEEE. The CDR3 DNA is TGTGCCAGCAGCTTGGATGCAGGGGCTCGCGGCTACACCTTC. This translates into CASSLDAGARGYTF. The whole variable domain, filled in from reference TRBV5-6 and TRBJ1-2, reads DAGVTQSPTHLIKTRGQQVTLRCSPKSGHDTVSWYQQALGQGPQFIFQYYEEEERQRGNFPDRFSGHQFPNYSSELNVNALLLGDSALYLCASSLDAGARGYTFGSGTRLTVV.

J is TRBJ2-1 and V is TRBV7-9; TRBD1 aligns across 7 bases. This CDR3 has 18 residues. Germline-derived CDR1 and CDR2 are SEHNR and FQNEAQ (reference sequence). With V trimmed by 5 bases and J by 0 bases, 13 bases remained unmatched. The CDR3, as DNA: TGTGCCAGCAGCCAATCCGCCCTAGGACAGGACTCCTACAATGAGCAGTTCTTC. It encodes CASSQSALGQDSYNEQFF.

J is TRBJ2-4 and V is TRBV5-1, with D hard to call. Trimming removed 0 bases from V and 6 bases from J, with 16 bases in between. CDR1 SGHRS and CDR2 YFSETQ come from the germline V gene. This CDR3 has 16 amino acids. The CDR3 loop is CASSLVTAGYRNIQYF. In nucleotides, the CDR3 is TGCGCCAGCAGCTTGGTAACCGCAGGTTATAGAAACATTCAGTACTTC.

Comments on this clone: Distinct nucleotide sequences in the sample also encode this CDR3. V gene TRBV9 combines with J gene TRBJ1-6; D may be TRBD1 (6 bases). The CDR3 totals 13 residues. In germline, CDR1 is SGDLS, CDR2 YYNGEE. The V and J ends lost 0 bases and 8 bases respectively, with 6 bases between them. CDR3 loop: CASSVGQDSPLHF. The CDR3 bases are TGTGCCAGCAGCGTAGGACAGGATTCACCCCTCCACTTT.

The genes are TRBV12-5 and TRBJ1-2; 7 positions match TRBD1. Trimming took 1 base from V and 4 from J; bases not matched to a gene: 6. The CDR3 has 15 residues. Germline CDR1 LGHNT, CDR2 FRNRAP. Written as DNA, the CDR3 is TGTGCTAGTGGTTTGGCCAAGGGGGCCGGCTATGGCTACACCTTC. Translation: CASGLAKGAGYGYTF.

This clone was seen just once. The rearrangement joins TRBV7-9 to TRBJ2-1, with D maybe TRBD1 (6 bases). The CDR3 has 15 residues. Trimming removed 5 bases at V and 0 bases at J, with 11 bases between. The germline gives CDR1 SEHNR, CDR2 FQNEAQ (reference sequence). CDR3 nucleotides: TGTGCCAGCAGCATCAGGGGCAACTCCTACAATGAGCAGTTCTTC. As protein: CASSIRGNSYNEQFF.

The rearrangement joins TRBV4-2 to TRBJ1-6, with 9 positions matching TRBD1. Germline CDR1 reads LGHNA; CDR2 reads YNFKEQ. This CDR3 contains 17 residues. Germline trimming cut 2 bases from V and 10 bases from J; bases unmatched to any gene: 12. DNA for the CDR3: TGTGCCAGCAGCCAATCACAGGGGGCAGGTTGGGAGTCACCCCTCCACTTT. Protein: CASSQSQGAGWESPLHF.

This clone was seen just once. This CDR3 reads CAVRRGVRYNEQFF. CDR3 DNA: TGTGCGGTTCGAAGGGGCGTGAGGTACAATGAGCAGTTCTTC. This chain links TRBV27 with TRBJ2-1; the D gene is possibly TRBD1 (5 bases). Per germline, CDR1 MNHEY and CDR2 SMNVEV (reference sequence). The CDR3 totals 14 residues.

This clone showed up many times. This chain uses TRBV9 with TRBJ1-1, with TRBD1 identical over 9 bases. This CDR3 contains 15 residues. Germline CDR1 reads SGDLS; CDR2 reads YYNGEE. Trimming took 0 bases from V and 10 from J; bases not matched to a gene: 10. This CDR3 reads CASSVDGTGNPSAFF. The DNA for the CDR3 is TGTGCCAGCAGCGTAGATGGGACAGGGAACCCCTCAGCTTTCTTT.

The chain has TRBV27 and TRBJ2-7; D perhaps matches TRBD1 (5 bases). The germline V gene encodes CDR1 MNHEY and CDR2 SMNVEV (reference sequence). CDR3 length: 13 residues. V was cut by 3 bases and J by 4 bases, with 10 bases left in between. CDR3 nucleotide sequence: TGTGCCAGCAGTTTGGGGCTTCAGTACGAGCAGTACTTC. Translation gives CASSLGLQYEQYF.

V usage is TRBV5-1 and J usage is TRBJ2-2; TRBD1 agrees at 7 bases. The J segment lost 4 bases and the V segment lost 3 bases, leaving 3 bases of the junction unmatched. The CDR3 has 14 residues. Germline-derived CDR1 and CDR2 are SGHRS and YFSETQ. DNA of the CDR3: TGCGCCAGCAGCTGGACAGGAGGCACCGGGGAGCTGTTTTTT. Translation: CASSWTGGTGELFF. Supplemented by reference TRBV5-1 and TRBJ2-2, the full variable domain reads KAGVTQTPRYLIKTRGQQVTLSCSPISGHRSVSWYQQTPGQGLQFLFEYFSETQRNKGNFPGRFSGRQFSNSRSEMNVSTLELGDSALYLCASSWTGGTGELFFGEGSRLTVL.

V usage is TRBV4-1 and J usage is TRBJ2-7, with 13 nucleotides matching TRBD2. Germline CDR1 is MGHRA and CDR2 is YSYEKL. The CDR3 runs 15 residues. The ends lost 4 bases at V and 2 bases at J; junction bases unmatched: 2. CDR3 sequence: CASSLGTSGTYEQYF. The CDR3 DNA follows: TGCGCCAGCAGCCTCGGGACTAGCGGGACCTACGAGCAGTACTTC.